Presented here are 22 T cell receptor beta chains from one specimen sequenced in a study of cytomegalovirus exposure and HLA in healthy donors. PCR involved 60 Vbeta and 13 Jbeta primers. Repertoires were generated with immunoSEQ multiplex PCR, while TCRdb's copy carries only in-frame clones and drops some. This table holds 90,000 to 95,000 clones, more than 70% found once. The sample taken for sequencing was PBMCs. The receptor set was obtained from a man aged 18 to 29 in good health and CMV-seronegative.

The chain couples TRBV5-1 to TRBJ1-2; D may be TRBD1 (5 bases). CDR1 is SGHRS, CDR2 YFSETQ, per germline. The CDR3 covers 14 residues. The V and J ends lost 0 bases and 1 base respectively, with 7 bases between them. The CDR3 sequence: CASSLERGNYGYTF. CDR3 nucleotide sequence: TGCGCCAGCAGCTTGGAAAGGGGTAACTATGGCTACACCTTC. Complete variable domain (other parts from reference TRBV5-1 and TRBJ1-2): KAGVTQTPRYLIKTRGQQVTLSCSPISGHRSVSWYQQTPGQGLQFLFEYFSETQRNKGNFPGRFSGRQFSNSRSEMNVSTLELGDSALYLCASSLERGNYGYTFGSGTRLTVV.

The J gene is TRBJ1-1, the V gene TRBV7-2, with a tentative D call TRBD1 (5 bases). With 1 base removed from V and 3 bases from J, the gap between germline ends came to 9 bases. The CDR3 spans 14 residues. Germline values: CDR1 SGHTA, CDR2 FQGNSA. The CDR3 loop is CASSLDGGDTEAFF. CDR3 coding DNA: TGTGCCAGCAGCTTAGACGGGGGGGACACTGAAGCTTTCTTT.

The CDR3 loop is CASGGDLGSPLHF. CDR3 nucleotide sequence: TGTGCCAGCGGAGGGGACTTGGGATCACCCCTCCACTTT. The V call is TRBV2, the J call TRBJ1-6, with TRBD1 as a possible D gene (5 bases). Germline V gene lookup returns CDR1 SNHLY and CDR2 FYNNEI. The CDR3 is made up of 13 amino acids. Between the trimmed V and J ends, which lost 8 bases and 10 bases, there was a span of 15 bases.

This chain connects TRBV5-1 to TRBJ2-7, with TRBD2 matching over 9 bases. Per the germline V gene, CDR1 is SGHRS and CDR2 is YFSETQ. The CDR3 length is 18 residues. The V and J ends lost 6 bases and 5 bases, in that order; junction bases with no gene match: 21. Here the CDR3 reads CASTPRGGPSGGGDEQYF. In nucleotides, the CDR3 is TGCGCCAGCACCCCGCGGGGGGGACCCTCGGGAGGGGGCGACGAGCAGTACTTC.

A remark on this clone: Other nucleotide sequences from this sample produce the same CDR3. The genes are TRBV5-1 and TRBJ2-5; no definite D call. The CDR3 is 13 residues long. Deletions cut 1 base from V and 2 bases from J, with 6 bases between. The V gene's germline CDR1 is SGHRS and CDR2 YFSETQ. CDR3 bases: TGCGCCAGCAGCTTGACCACTCAAGAGACCCAGTACTTC. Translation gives CASSLTTQETQYF.

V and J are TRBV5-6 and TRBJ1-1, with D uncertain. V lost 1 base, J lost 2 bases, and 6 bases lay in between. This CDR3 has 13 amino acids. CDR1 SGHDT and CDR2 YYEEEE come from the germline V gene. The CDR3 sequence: CASSLRGNTEAFF. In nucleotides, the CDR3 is TGTGCCAGCAGCTTGAGAGGTAACACTGAAGCTTTCTTT.

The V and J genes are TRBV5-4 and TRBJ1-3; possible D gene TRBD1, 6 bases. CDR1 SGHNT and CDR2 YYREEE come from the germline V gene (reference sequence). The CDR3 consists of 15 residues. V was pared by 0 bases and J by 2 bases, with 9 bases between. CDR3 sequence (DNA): TGTGCCAGCAGCTTGGATACAGGGCCTGGAAACACCATATATTTT. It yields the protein CASSLDTGPGNTIYF.

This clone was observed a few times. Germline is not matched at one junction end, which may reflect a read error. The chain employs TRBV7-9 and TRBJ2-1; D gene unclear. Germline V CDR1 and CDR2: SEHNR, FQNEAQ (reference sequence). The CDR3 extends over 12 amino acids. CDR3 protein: CSSSLGPLEQFF. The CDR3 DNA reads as TGTTCCAGCAGCTTAGGTCCTCTGGAGCAGTTCTTC.

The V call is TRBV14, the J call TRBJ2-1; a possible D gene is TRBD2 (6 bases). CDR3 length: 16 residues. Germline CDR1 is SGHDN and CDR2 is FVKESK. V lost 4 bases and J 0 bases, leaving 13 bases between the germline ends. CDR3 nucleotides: TGTGCCAGCAGCCTCTTGGGGGGTAGCTCCTACAATGAGCAGTTCTTC. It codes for CASSLLGGSSYNEQFF.

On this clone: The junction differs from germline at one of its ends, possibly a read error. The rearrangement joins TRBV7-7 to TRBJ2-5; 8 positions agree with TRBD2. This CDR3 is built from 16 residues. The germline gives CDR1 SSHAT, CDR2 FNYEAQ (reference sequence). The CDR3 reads CASSLASGGGEETQYF. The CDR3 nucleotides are TGTGCTAGCAGCTTAGCGTCCGGGGGGGGAGAAGAGACCCAGTACTTC.

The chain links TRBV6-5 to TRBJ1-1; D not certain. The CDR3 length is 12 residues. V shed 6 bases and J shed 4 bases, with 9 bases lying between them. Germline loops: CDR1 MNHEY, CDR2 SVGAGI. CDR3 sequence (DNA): TGTGCCAGCAGCGCCGCAGGCACTGAAGCTTTCTTT. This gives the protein CASSAAGTEAFF.

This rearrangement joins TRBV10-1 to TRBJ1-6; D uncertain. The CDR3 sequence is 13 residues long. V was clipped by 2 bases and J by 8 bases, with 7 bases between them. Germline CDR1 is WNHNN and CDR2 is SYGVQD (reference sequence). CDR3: CASSENGYSPLHF. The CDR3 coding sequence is TGCGCCAGCAGTGAGAACGGTTATTCACCCCTCCACTTT.

The CDR3 DNA is TGCGCCAGCAGCTTTTTGGGACAGGGACCCACCGGGGAGCTGTTTTTT. Protein sequence: CASSFLGQGPTGELFF. The chain combines TRBV5-1 with TRBJ2-2, with TRBD1 matching over 9 bases. CDR1 and CDR2 from the germline V gene are SGHRS and YFSETQ. The ends lost 2 bases at V and 4 bases at J; junction bases unmatched: 6. This CDR3 comprises 16 residues.

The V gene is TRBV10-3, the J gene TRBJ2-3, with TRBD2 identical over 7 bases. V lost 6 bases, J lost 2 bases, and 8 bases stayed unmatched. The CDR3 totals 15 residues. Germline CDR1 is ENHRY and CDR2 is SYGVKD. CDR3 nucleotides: TGTGCCATCAGAGGAGCGGGGTCCCCCACAGATACGCAGTATTTT. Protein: CAIRGAGSPTDTQYF.

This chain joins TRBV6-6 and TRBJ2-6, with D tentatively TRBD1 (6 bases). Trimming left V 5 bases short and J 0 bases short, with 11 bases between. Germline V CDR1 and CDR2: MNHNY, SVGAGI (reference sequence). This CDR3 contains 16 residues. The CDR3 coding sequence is TGTGCCAGCAGTACAGGGTACAGCTCTGGGGCCAACGTCCTGACTTTC. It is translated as CASSTGYSSGANVLTF.

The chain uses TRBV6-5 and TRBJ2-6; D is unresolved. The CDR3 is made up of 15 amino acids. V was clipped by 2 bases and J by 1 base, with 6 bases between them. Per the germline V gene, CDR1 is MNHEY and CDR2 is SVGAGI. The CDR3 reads CASSYVRSGANVLTF. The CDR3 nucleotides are TGTGCCAGCAGTTACGTGCGTTCTGGGGCCAACGTCCTGACTTTC.

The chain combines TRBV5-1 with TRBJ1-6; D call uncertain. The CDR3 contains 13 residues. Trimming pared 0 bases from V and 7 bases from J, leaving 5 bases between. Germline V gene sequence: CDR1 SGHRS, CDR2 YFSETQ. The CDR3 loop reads CASSLDSNSPLHF. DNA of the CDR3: TGCGCCAGCAGCTTGGACAGCAATTCACCCCTCCACTTT. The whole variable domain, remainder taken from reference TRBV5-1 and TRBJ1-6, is KAGVTQTPRYLIKTRGQQVTLSCSPISGHRSVSWYQQTPGQGLQFLFEYFSETQRNKGNFPGRFSGRQFSNSRSEMNVSTLELGDSALYLCASSLDSNSPLHFGNGTRLTVT.

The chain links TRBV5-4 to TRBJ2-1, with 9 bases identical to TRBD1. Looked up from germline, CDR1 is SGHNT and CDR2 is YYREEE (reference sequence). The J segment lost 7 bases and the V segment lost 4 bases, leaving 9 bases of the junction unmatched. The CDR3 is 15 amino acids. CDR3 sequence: CASSRRDRDGNEQFF. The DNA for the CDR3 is TGTGCCAGCAGCCGACGGGACAGGGATGGGAATGAGCAGTTCTTC.

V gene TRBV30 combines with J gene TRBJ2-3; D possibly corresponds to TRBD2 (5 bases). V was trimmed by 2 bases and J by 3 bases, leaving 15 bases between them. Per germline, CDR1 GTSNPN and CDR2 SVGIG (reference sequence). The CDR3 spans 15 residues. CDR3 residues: CAWSSGLAETDTQYF. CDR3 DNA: TGTGCCTGGAGTAGTGGTCTAGCAGAGACAGATACGCAGTATTTT.

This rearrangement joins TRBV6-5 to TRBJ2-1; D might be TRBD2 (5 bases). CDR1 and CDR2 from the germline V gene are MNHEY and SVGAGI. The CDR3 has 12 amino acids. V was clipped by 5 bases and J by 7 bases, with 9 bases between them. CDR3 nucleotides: TGTGCCAGCAGTGCGACGGGGAATGAGCAGTTCTTC. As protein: CASSATGNEQFF.

The CDR3 region is CASSYGQLTDGYTF. In DNA, the CDR3 is TGTGCCAGCAGCTACGGACAGCTAACTGATGGCTACACCTTC. The genes are TRBV5-6 and TRBJ1-2; possibly TRBD1 for D (6 bases). The CDR3 runs to 14 residues. Per germline, CDR1 SGHDT and CDR2 YYEEEE. Trimming took off 3 bases at V and 6 bases at J, with 15 bases between the two ends. Using reference TRBV5-6 and TRBJ1-2 for the parts outside the CDR3, the full variable domain is DAGVTQSPTHLIKTRGQQVTLRCSPKSGHDTVSWYQQALGQGPQFIFQYYEEEERQRGNFPDRFSGHQFPNYSSELNVNALLLGDSALYLCASSYGQLTDGYTFGSGTRLTVV.

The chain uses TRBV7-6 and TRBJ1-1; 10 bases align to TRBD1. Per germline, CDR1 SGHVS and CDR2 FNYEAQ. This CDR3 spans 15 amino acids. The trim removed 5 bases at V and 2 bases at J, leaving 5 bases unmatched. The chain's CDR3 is CASSLRTGGNTEAFF. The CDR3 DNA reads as TGTGCCAGCAGCCTAAGGACAGGGGGAAACACTGAAGCTTTCTTT.